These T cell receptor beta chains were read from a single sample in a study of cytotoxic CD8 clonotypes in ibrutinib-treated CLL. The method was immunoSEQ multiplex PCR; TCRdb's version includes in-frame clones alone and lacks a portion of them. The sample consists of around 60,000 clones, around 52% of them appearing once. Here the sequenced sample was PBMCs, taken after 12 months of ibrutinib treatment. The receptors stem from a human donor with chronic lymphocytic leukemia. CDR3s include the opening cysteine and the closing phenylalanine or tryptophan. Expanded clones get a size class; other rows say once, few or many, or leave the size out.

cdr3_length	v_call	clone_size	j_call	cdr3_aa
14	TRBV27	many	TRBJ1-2	CASSSVGLNYGYTF
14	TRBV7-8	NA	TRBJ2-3	CASSLGPGTDTQYF
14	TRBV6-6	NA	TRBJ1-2	CASSYLTYGYGYTF
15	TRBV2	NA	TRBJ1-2	CASRRTGSGVGGYTF
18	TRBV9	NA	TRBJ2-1	CASSARTSGRTTYNEQFF
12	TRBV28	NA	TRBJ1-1	CASRTGNTEAFF
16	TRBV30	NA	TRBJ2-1	CAWTRRGTSSYNEQFF
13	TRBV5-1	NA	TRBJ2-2	CASSLSSPGELFF
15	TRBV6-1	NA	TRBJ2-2	CAAVKSQQNTGELFF
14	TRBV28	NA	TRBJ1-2	CASSSLGDTYGYTF
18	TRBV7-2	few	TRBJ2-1	CASSFRAGVGRGANEQFF